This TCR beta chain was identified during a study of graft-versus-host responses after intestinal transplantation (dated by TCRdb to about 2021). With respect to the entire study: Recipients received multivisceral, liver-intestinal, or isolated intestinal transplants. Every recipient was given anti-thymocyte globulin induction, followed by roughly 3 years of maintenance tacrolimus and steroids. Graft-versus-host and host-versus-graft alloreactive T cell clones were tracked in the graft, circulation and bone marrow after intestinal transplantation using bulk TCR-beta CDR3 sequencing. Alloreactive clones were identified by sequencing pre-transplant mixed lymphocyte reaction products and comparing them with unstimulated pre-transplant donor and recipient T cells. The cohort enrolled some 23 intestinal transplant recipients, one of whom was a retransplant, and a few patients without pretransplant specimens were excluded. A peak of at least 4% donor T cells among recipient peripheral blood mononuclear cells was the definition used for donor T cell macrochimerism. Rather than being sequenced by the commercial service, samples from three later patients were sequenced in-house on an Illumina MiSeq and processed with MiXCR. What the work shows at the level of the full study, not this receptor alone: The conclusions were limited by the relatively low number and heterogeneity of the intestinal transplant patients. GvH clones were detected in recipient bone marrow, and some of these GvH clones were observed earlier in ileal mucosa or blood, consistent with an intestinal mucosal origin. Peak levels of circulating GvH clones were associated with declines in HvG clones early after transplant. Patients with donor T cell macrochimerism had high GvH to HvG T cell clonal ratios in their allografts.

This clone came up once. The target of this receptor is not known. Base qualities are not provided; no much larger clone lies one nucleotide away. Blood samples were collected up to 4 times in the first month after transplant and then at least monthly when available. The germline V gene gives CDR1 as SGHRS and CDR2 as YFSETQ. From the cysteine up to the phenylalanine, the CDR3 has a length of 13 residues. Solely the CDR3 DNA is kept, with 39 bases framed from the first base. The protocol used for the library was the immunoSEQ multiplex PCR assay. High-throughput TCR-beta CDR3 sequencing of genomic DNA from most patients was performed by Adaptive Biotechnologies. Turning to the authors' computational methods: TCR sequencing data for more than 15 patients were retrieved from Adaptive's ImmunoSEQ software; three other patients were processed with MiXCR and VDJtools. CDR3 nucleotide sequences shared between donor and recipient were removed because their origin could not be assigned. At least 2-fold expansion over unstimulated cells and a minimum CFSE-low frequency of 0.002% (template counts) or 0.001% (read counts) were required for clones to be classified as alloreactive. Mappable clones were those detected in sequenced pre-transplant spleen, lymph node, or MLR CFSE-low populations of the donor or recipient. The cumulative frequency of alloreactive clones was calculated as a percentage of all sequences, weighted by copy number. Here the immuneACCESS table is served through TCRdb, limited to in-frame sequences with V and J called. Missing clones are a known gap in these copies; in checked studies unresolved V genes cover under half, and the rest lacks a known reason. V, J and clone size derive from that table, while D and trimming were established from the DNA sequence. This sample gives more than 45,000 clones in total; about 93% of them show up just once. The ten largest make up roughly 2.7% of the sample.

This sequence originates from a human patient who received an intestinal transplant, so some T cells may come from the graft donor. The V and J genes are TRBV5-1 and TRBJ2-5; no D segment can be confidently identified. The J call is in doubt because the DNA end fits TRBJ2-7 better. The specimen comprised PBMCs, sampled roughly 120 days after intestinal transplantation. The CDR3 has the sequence CASSSDGYYEQYF. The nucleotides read TGCGCCAGCAGCTCCGACGGTTACTACGAGCAGTACTTC.